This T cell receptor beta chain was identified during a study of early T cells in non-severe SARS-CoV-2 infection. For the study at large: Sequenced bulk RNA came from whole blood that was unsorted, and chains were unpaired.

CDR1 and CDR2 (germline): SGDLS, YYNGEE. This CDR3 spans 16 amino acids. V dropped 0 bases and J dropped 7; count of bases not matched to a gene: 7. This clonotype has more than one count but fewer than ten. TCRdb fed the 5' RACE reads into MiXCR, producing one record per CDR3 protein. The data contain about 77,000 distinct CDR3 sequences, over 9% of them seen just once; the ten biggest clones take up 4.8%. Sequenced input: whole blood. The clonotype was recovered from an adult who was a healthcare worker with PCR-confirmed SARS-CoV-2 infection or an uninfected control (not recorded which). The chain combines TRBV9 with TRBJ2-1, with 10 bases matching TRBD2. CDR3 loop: CASSVGLAGVENEQFF. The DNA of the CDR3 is TGTGCCAGCAGCGTAGGGCTAGCGGGAGTGGAAAATGAGCAGTTCTTC. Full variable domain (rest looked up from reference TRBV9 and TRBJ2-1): DSGVTQTPKHLITATGQRVTLRCSPRSGDLSVYWYQQSLDQGLQFLIQYYNGEERAKGNILERFSAQQFPDLHSELNLSSLELGDSALYFCASSVGLAGVENEQFFGPGTRLTVL.